A selection of T cell receptor beta chains follows, all from one sample in a study of post-analysis software for immune sequencing data. One entry per CDR3 protein, called by TCRdb with MiXCR from the PCR reads. This table holds 750,000 to 950,000 distinct CDR3 sequences, roughly 50% found once. The sample consisted of blood. The source of these receptors is a girl aged 5 to 17 with multiple sclerosis. Each CDR3 is given with its conserved first and last residue. Each record gives: J gene, V gene, clone size, D gene, CDR3 DNA, CDR3 protein. A D gene is named only where the DNA matches it firmly. Not all rows give a size; the values are once, few, many and, for expanded clones, a class.

TRBJ2-3,TRBV7-8,-,TRBD2,TGTGCCAGCAGCTCCGGGGAGGGGAGGGATACGCAGTATTTT,CASSSGEGRDTQYF
TRBJ1-5,TRBV12-3/TRBV12-4,-,-,TGTGCCAGCAGTCCCGACGGAATTAGCAATCAGCCCCAGCATTTT,CASSPDGISNQPQHF
TRBJ1-2,TRBV29-1,-,-,TGCAGCCTCGGGAGTTCTGGTCGCTACACCTTC,CSLGSSGRYTF
TRBJ2-5,TRBV29-1,-,-,TGCAGCGTTGAACGAGCGCCGAGGGAGACCCAGTACTTC,CSVERAPRETQYF
TRBJ2-7,TRBV15,-,-,TGTGCCACCAGCAGAGTTGACTACGAGCAGTACTTC,CATSRVDYEQYF
TRBJ2-7,TRBV12-3/TRBV12-4,-,-,TGTGCCAGCAAGGGTTTCAACGGACACGAGCAGTACTTC,CASKGFNGHEQYF
TRBJ1-4,TRBV5-1,-,TRBD1,TGCGCCAGCAGCTCGGCGGGGACCAGGGGGCGCGGTGAAAAACTGTTTTTT,CASSSAGTRGRGEKLFF
TRBJ2-1,TRBV7-3,-,TRBD2,TGTGCCAGCAGCTTAACTGGGACTAGCGGGAACTCCTACAATGAGCAGTTCTTC,CASSLTGTSGNSYNEQFF
TRBJ2-3,TRBV24-1,once,-,TGTGCCACCAGTGATTTGCAAGATACGCAGTATTTT,CATSDLQDTQYF
TRBJ2-1,TRBV7-9,-,TRBD2,TGTGCCAGCAGCTTAGCCCCCCTGACTAGCGGGAGGTTGGATGAGCAGTTCTTC,CASSLAPLTSGRLDEQFF
TRBJ1-2,TRBV10-3,-,-,TGTGCCATCAGTGGACCGGGATATGGCTACACCTTC,CAISGPGYGYTF
TRBJ1-2,TRBV12-3/TRBV12-4,-,-,TGTGCCAGCAGCCCTCCTCGTTTGGTTAGGGGCTACACCTTC,CASSPPRLVRGYTF
TRBJ1-2,TRBV5-1,few,-,TGCGCCAGCAGCTTGGTGCAGGGAGAAAATGGCTACACCTTC,CASSLVQGENGYTF
TRBJ1-5,TRBV12-3/TRBV12-4,-,TRBD1,TGTGCCAGCAGTTTGAAAGGGGGCCCTTTTAGCAATCAGCCCCAGCATTTT,CASSLKGGPFSNQPQHF
TRBJ2-7,TRBV5-1,-,TRBD1,TGCGCCAGCAGCCTGCCGGGACAGGGAGGCGAGCAGTACTTC,CASSLPGQGGEQYF
TRBJ2-1,TRBV5-1,-,-,TGCGCCAGCAGCTTGGTACGGGGGGCGTATGAGCAGTTCTTC,CASSLVRGAYEQFF
TRBJ2-1,TRBV5-1,-,-,TGCGCCAGCAGCCCCCAGCGGTCCTACAATGAGCAGTTCTTC,CASSPQRSYNEQFF
TRBJ2-1,TRBV7-2,-,-,TGTGCCAGCAGCTCCCAGATCAATGAGCAGTTCTTC,CASSSQINEQFF
TRBJ2-4,TRBV25-1,-,-,TGTGCCAGCAGTGAAATCGAGGGCCGAAGCGTTCAGTACTTC,CASSEIEGRSVQYF
TRBJ2-1,TRBV20-1,few,-,-,CSTSGVGNEQFF
TRBJ1-6,TRBV5-5,few,-,TGTGCCAGCAGCTTGGTTAGAGCCAATAATTCACCCCTCCACTTT,CASSLVRANNSPLHF
TRBJ2-3,TRBV14,-,-,TGTGCCAGCAGCCAAAGCCTATTAGTCACAGATACGCAGTATTTT,CASSQSLLVTDTQYF
TRBJ2-7,TRBV2,few,TRBD1,TGTGCCAGCAGAGGAGGCAGGGGGCTACGGGAGCAGTACTTC,CASRGGRGLREQYF
TRBJ2-5,TRBV3-1,-,-,TGTGCCAGCAGCCAACTGGAGGGTTCCTCCCATCAAGAGACCCAGTACTTC,CASSQLEGSSHQETQYF
TRBJ1-1,TRBV7-3,-,-,TGTGCCAGCAGCTTAGGAGAGTCCACTGAAGCTTTCTTT,CASSLGESTEAFF
TRBJ1-2,TRBV20-1,few,-,TGCAGTGTCCCGAGGGGTTTCAGATCCTTCCATGGCTACACCTTC,CSVPRGFRSFHGYTF
TRBJ2-3,TRBV5-1,-,TRBD2,TGCGCCAGCAGCTTGGCTCGGGGACTAGCGGGGGGCACAGATACGCAGTATTTT,CASSLARGLAGGTDTQYF
TRBJ2-4,TRBV9,-,-,TGTGCCAGCAGCGTAGATCCCAAAAACATTCAGTACTTC,CASSVDPKNIQYF
TRBJ2-7,TRBV28,once,TRBD1,TGTGCCAGCACAATTCGGACAGGGATTACCTACGAGCAGTACTTC,CASTIRTGITYEQYF
TRBJ1-6,TRBV9,-,-,TGTGCCAGCAGCGTAGGACCCACGGATTCACCCCTCCACTTT,CASSVGPTDSPLHF
TRBJ2-1,TRBV6-5,few,TRBD2,TGTGCCAGCTGGGTCGGGGGGTACAATGAGCAGTTCTTC,CASWVGGYNEQFF
TRBJ2-4,TRBV12-5,few,-,TGTGCTAGTAGTGAGGGGGCCAAAAACATTCAGTACTTC,CASSEGAKNIQYF
TRBJ2-7,TRBV20-1,-,TRBD2,TGCAGTGCTCCTACCGGGACTAGCTCCGAGCAGTACTTC,CSAPTGTSSEQYF
TRBJ2-7,TRBV12-3/TRBV12-4,-,-,TGTGCCAGCAGAGACAGGCTAGCCTTCGGCGAGCAGTACTTC,CASRDRLAFGEQYF
TRBJ2-1,TRBV12-3/TRBV12-4,few,TRBD2,TGTGCCAGCAGCCTTTTAGCGGGAGTACACAATGAGCAGTTCTTC,CASSLLAGVHNEQFF
TRBJ1-2,TRBV11-2,-,TRBD1,TGTGCCAGCAGCTTGGATTCCAGGGGGCTGAGCTATGGCTACACCTTC,CASSLDSRGLSYGYTF
TRBJ1-5,TRBV29-1,-,TRBD1,TGCAGCGTTGCGGCAGGGGGTTCCAATCAGCCCCAGCATTTT,CSVAAGGSNQPQHF